These 32 T cell receptor beta chains share one sample of origin, sequenced in a study of T cells in Graves' hyperthyroidism and ophthalmopathy. Amplification yielded TCR beta CDR3 regions, with RNA transcripts as the source. Carried out on the TCR CDR3, a first-round RT-PCR used the HTBI primer set. TCRdb used MiXCR to reprocess the multiplex PCR reads, holding one entry per CDR3 protein. Among 350,000 to 450,000 distinct CDR3 sequences listed, 17% were seen once. Sequences were obtained from blood. Every receptor here comes from a woman aged 25 to 39 with Graves' hyperthyroidism that later progressed to Graves' ophthalmopathy.

In its sample, this clonotype was seen many times. The chain carries TRBV28 and TRBJ2-5; TRBD1 is a possible D gene (5 bases). Between the trimmed V and J ends, which lost 6 bases and 0 bases, there was a span of 17 bases. The V gene's germline CDR1 is MDHEN and CDR2 SYDVKM. The CDR3 covers 16 residues. CDR3 nucleotide sequence: TGTGCCAGCAGCCGACCAGGGTTCGGTCACCAAGAGACCCAGTACTTC. Translation gives CASSRPGFGHQETQYF.

This clonotype was seen only a few times. The chain links TRBV7-7 to TRBJ2-5, with no clear D. Germline values: CDR1 SSHAT, CDR2 FNYEAQ (reference sequence). CDR3 size: 15 residues. V was shortened by 1 base and J by 2 bases, with 11 bases between the two germline ends. The CDR3 sequence: CASSLGAQTQETQYF. The CDR3 DNA follows: TGTGCCAGCAGCTTAGGTGCGCAAACGCAAGAGACCCAGTACTTC.

This clonotype was picked up many times. This sequence joins TRBV7-8 and TRBJ1-4; the D is unclear. Germline V gene lookup returns CDR1 SGHVS and CDR2 FQNEAQ. The CDR3 loop spans 15 amino acids. Trimming stripped 6 bases from V and 0 bases from J, with 11 bases between. In DNA, the CDR3 is TGTGCCAGCAGACCTCGACGCTCAACTAATGAAAAACTGTTTTTT. Encoded protein: CASRPRRSTNEKLFF.

This chain uses TRBV6-1 with TRBJ2-3, with 8 bases that match TRBD1. This CDR3 comprises 15 residues. V dropped 7 bases and J dropped 0; count of bases not matched to a gene: 6. The germline gives CDR1 MNHNS, CDR2 SASEGT. DNA of the CDR3: TGTGCCAGCACGTTGACAGGGGCTAGCACAGATACGCAGTATTTT. As protein: CASTLTGASTDTQYF.

This clonotype occurred many times. The chain combines TRBV19 with TRBJ2-3, with D uncertain. Trimming removed 6 bases from V and 6 bases from J, with 16 bases in between. CDR3 size: 14 residues. The germline V gene encodes CDR1 LNHDA and CDR2 SQIVND (reference sequence). CDR3 DNA sequence: TGTGCCAGTAGCCCCATCTCGCTCGAGGATACGCAGTATTTT. It yields the protein CASSPISLEDTQYF.

This clonotype was observed many times. The chain is built from TRBV27 and TRBJ2-7; 7 bases are a match to TRBD2. Per germline, CDR1 MNHEY and CDR2 SMNVEV (reference sequence). CDR3 size: 15 residues. V was clipped by 5 bases and J by 4 bases; unmatched bases: 11. CDR3 in DNA: TGTGCCAGCAGTCTCCTAAGCGGGAAGAAATACGAGCAGTACTTC. Its protein is CASSLLSGKKYEQYF.

At least ten counts were recorded for this clonotype. The chain recombines TRBV7-2 with TRBJ2-1, with 10 bases lining up with TRBD2. Germline loops: CDR1 SGHTA, CDR2 FQGNSA. CDR3 length: 15 amino acids. V was pared by 0 bases and J by 5 bases, with 1 base of the junction left unmatched. CDR3 bases: TGTGCCAGCAGCTTAGCACTAGCGGGACACAATGAGCAGTTCTTC. Its translation: CASSLALAGHNEQFF. Full variable domain (remainder filled in from reference TRBV7-2 and TRBJ2-1): GAGVSQSPSNKVTEKGKDVELRCDPISGHTALYWYRQSLGQGLEFLIYFQGNSAPDKSGLPSDRFSAERTGGSVSTLTIQRTQQEDSAVYLCASSLALAGHNEQFFGPGTRLTVL.

The table lists this clonotype with a few counts. The chain carries TRBV2 and TRBJ1-1; D remains unclear. V lost 3 bases to trimming and J lost 1 base, with 6 bases between them. CDR1 SNHLY and CDR2 FYNNEI come from the germline V gene. The CDR3 consists of 13 residues. The CDR3 is CASSENKNTEAFF. The CDR3 nucleotides are TGTGCCAGCAGTGAGAACAAGAACACTGAAGCTTTCTTT. Full variable domain (rest looked up from reference TRBV2 and TRBJ1-1): EPEVTQTPSHQVTQMGQEVILRCVPISNHLYFYWYRQILGQKVEFLVSFYNNEISEKSEIFDDQFSVERPDGSNFTLKIRSTKLEDSAMYFCASSENKNTEAFFGQGTRLTVV.

This clonotype has a count of ten or more. This chain links TRBV5-4 with TRBJ1-2; TRBD1 matches at 10 bases. CDR1 and CDR2 (germline): SGHNT, YYREEE (reference sequence). There are 16 residues in the CDR3. Trimming took 4 bases from V and 5 from J; bases not matched to a gene: 11. CDR3 loop: CASSAGGGQGIYGYTF. CDR3 bases: TGTGCCAGCAGCGCCGGGGGGGGACAGGGGATATATGGCTACACCTTC. Drawing the rest from reference TRBV5-4 and TRBJ1-2, the complete variable domain is ETGVTQSPTHLIKTRGQQVTLRCSSQSGHNTVSWYQQALGQGPQFIFQYYREEENGRGNFPPRFSGLQFPNYSSELNVNALELDDSALYLCASSAGGGQGIYGYTFGSGTRLTVV.

With respect to this clonotype: A much larger clone lies one base from this, so it may be a read error. The chain carries TRBV9 and TRBJ2-3, with 10 bases fitting TRBD2. From germline, CDR1 is SGDLS and CDR2 YYNGEE. The CDR3 consists of 18 residues. The CDR3 DNA sequence: TGTACCAGCAGCGTAGAGGGTCTAGCGGGAGAGACCACAGATACGCAGTATTTT. Residues: CTSSVEGLAGETTDTQYF.

The chain has TRBV7-9 and TRBJ1-2; D is uncertain. The CDR3 sequence is 14 residues long. V was pared by 4 bases and J by 5 bases, with 14 bases between. CDR1 is SEHNR and CDR2 is FQNEAQ in the germline V gene (reference sequence). The CDR3 reads CASSWLTEDYGYTF. The CDR3 DNA is TGTGCCAGCAGCTGGTTGACTGAGGATTATGGCTACACCTTC.

The J gene is TRBJ2-7, the V gene TRBV5-1, with 13 bases aligning to TRBD2. The germline V gene encodes CDR1 SGHRS and CDR2 YFSETQ. This CDR3 spans 17 amino acids. With V trimmed by 1 base and J by 5 bases, 9 bases remained unmatched. DNA of the CDR3: TGCGCCAGCAGCTTGCGACTAGCGGGAGGTCTCGGGCACGAGCAGTACTTC. Translating gives CASSLRLAGGLGHEQYF. Full variable domain (rest looked up from reference TRBV5-1 and TRBJ2-7): KAGVTQTPRYLIKTRGQQVTLSCSPISGHRSVSWYQQTPGQGLQFLFEYFSETQRNKGNFPGRFSGRQFSNSRSEMNVSTLELGDSALYLCASSLRLAGGLGHEQYFGPGTRLTVT.

Only a few counts were recorded for this clonotype. The J gene is TRBJ1-1, the V gene TRBV7-8, with D unclear. CDR1 is SGHVS, CDR2 FQNEAQ, per germline. The CDR3 runs to 13 residues. The V end lost 5 bases, the J end lost 5 bases, and 12 bases lay between the germline ends. The CDR3 loop is CASSPISGTEAFF. CDR3 DNA sequence: TGTGCCAGCAGCCCCATTTCGGGAACTGAAGCTTTCTTT.

This clonotype was counted many times. CDR3 bases: TGTGCCAGCAGCTTAAGAGTAGCGGGGCCAACCTACGAGCAGTACTTC. Its translation: CASSLRVAGPTYEQYF. The genes are TRBV11-2 and TRBJ2-7; 8 bases align to TRBD2. V lost 2 bases and J lost 2; bases outside the gene matches: 8. CDR1 SGHAT and CDR2 FQNNGV come from the germline V gene. The CDR3 contains 16 residues.

This clonotype has more than one count but fewer than ten. The chain recombines TRBV20-1 with TRBJ2-6; tentatively, D is TRBD1 (5 bases). The CDR3 runs to 19 residues. The germline V gene encodes CDR1 DFQATT and CDR2 SNEGSKA (reference sequence). The germline V and J ends were trimmed by 5 bases and 0 bases, with 23 bases remaining between them. The CDR3: CSAPYRPDRRFSGANVLTF. Written as DNA, the CDR3 is TGCAGTGCTCCCTACCGACCCGACAGAAGATTCTCTGGGGCCAACGTCCTGACTTTC.

This clonotype was found many times. This chain links TRBV7-8 with TRBJ2-4, with TRBD2 as a possible D gene (5 bases). The germline V gene encodes CDR1 SGHVS and CDR2 FQNEAQ. The V end lost 5 bases, the J end lost 0 bases, and 11 bases lay between the germline ends. The CDR3 consists of 15 residues. CDR3 in amino acids: CASSRTALAKNIQYF. CDR3 DNA sequence: TGTGCCAGCAGCCGGACTGCATTAGCCAAAAACATTCAGTACTTC.

In this sample, this clonotype turned up many times. The chain couples TRBV6-1 to TRBJ1-3; TRBD1 might be the D (6 bases). The CDR3 runs 14 residues. The V end lost 6 bases, the J end lost 4 bases, and 13 bases lay between the germline ends. Germline V gene sequence: CDR1 MNHNS, CDR2 SASEGT. Written as DNA, the CDR3 is TGTGCCAGCAGCTTTACAGGGTTCGGAAACACCATATATTTT. It codes for CASSFTGFGNTIYF.

This clonotype came up many times. This chain uses TRBV4-1 with TRBJ2-7; D may be TRBD2 (6 bases). CDR1 and CDR2 (germline): MGHRA, YSYEKL. The V end lost 3 bases, the J end lost 2 bases, and 14 bases lay between the germline ends. The CDR3 is 15 residues long. CDR3 nucleotides: TGCGCCAGCAGCCAGCGATTAGCGGCAACCTACGAGCAGTACTTC. It translates to CASSQRLAATYEQYF.

The table lists this clonotype with many counts. The CDR3 sequence: CASSRGGETQYF. DNA for the CDR3: TGCGCCAGCAGTCGAGGGGGAGAGACCCAGTACTTC. The J gene is TRBJ2-5, the V gene TRBV4-1, with a possible D match to TRBD1 (6 bases). Germline values: CDR1 MGHRA, CDR2 YSYEKL. The CDR3 is made up of 12 amino acids. The V end lost 6 bases, the J end lost 4 bases, and 9 bases lay between the germline ends.

This clonotype was seen at least ten times. The genes are TRBV5-1 and TRBJ2-1, with D tentatively TRBD1 (6 bases). The V gene's germline CDR1 is SGHRS and CDR2 YFSETQ. The CDR3 has 12 amino acids. V lost 5 bases, J lost 8 bases, and 11 bases lay in between. This chain's CDR3 is CASRNRDHEQFF. The CDR3 DNA reads TGCGCCAGCAGAAACAGGGACCATGAGCAGTTCTTC.

This clonotype was detected once. The chain uses TRBV28 and TRBJ1-2, with D uncertain. Trimming shortened V by 2 bases and J by 2 bases, and 15 bases separated the two germline ends. CDR3 length equals 16 residues. Germline-derived CDR1 and CDR2 are MDHEN and SYDVKM. The CDR3 sequence: CASSLAPQEGNYGYTF. DNA for the CDR3: TGTGCCAGCAGTTTAGCCCCCCAGGAAGGAAACTATGGCTACACCTTC.

This clonotype appeared many times. V usage is TRBV27 and J usage is TRBJ2-1, with D perhaps being TRBD1 or TRBD2 (5 bases each). Per the germline V gene, CDR1 is MNHEY and CDR2 is SMNVEV (reference sequence). Trimming removed 4 bases at V and 4 bases at J, with 14 bases between. The CDR3 contains 15 residues. The CDR3 is CASSWAGASYNEQFF. The CDR3 coding sequence is TGTGCCAGCAGTTGGGCCGGGGCCTCATACAATGAGCAGTTCTTC.

V usage is TRBV29-1 and J usage is TRBJ1-3; D gene ambiguous. Trimming took 4 bases from V and 3 from J, leaving 7 bases between them. CDR3 length: 12 residues. The germline CDR1 and CDR2 sequences are SQVTM and ANQGSEA. DNA for the CDR3: TGCAGCGTTGCTCAGGTTGGAAACACCATATATTTT. This codes for CSVAQVGNTIYF.

This clonotype occurred many times. The chain employs TRBV12-3 or TRBV12-4 and TRBJ1-4; 8 bases fit TRBD1. CDR3 length: 14 amino acids. V shed 6 bases and J 4 bases; nucleotides not matched to a gene: 4. Written as DNA, the CDR3 is TGTGCCAGCAGGCAGGGGGCGGTTAATGAAAAACTGTTTTTT. It yields the protein CASRQGAVNEKLFF.

The chain is built from TRBV7-9 and TRBJ2-6, with unresolved D. Germline-derived CDR1 and CDR2 are SEHNR and FQNEAQ (reference sequence). This CDR3 region has 18 residues. V was shortened by 1 base and J by 2 bases, with 15 bases between the two germline ends. CDR3 sequence (DNA): TGTGCCAGCAGCTTAGATATGACCATCCTTCCTGGGGCCAACGTCCTGACTTTC. Translated: CASSLDMTILPGANVLTF.

This clonotype has a count of ten or more. V gene TRBV12-3 or TRBV12-4 combines with J gene TRBJ2-7, with D perhaps TRBD1 (6 bases). V lost 5 bases to trimming and J lost 0 bases, with 14 bases between them. The CDR3 runs 15 residues. CDR3 in amino acids: CASSTQGSTSYEQYF. The DNA of the CDR3 is TGTGCCAGCAGTACGCAGGGGTCAACCTCCTACGAGCAGTACTTC.

The V and J genes are TRBV5-4 and TRBJ2-5, with 8 bases fitting TRBD1. The CDR3 loop spans 15 amino acids. CDR1 and CDR2 (germline): SGHNT, YYREEE (reference sequence). V was pared by 0 bases and J by 5 bases, with 6 bases of the junction left unmatched. CDR3 amino acids: CASSLAAGGFETQYF. CDR3 nucleotides: TGTGCCAGCAGCTTGGCGGCAGGGGGCTTTGAGACCCAGTACTTC.

The J gene is TRBJ1-1, the V gene TRBV29-1; D may be TRBD1 (6 bases). V shed 2 bases and J shed 0 bases, with 10 bases lying between them. This CDR3 is built from 14 residues. CDR1 SQVTM and CDR2 ANQGSEA come from the germline V gene. The CDR3 DNA sequence: TGCAGCGTTGAATCTGACAGGTTGAACACTGAAGCTTTCTTT. Protein product: CSVESDRLNTEAFF.

This clonotype was detected only a few times. The rearrangement links TRBV6-2 or TRBV6-3 to TRBJ1-5; unclear D gene. This CDR3 has 16 residues. Germline V gene sequence: CDR1 MNHEY, CDR2 SVGEGT. V was pared by 6 bases and J by 2 bases, with 17 bases between. Here the CDR3 DNA reads TGTGCCAGCAGCGACTACTTTTTAGCTGGCAATCAGCCCCAGCATTTT. Encoded protein: CASSDYFLAGNQPQHF.

V usage is TRBV29-1 and J usage is TRBJ2-2; 10 bases map to TRBD1. Germline CDR1 is SQVTM and CDR2 is ANQGSEA. The CDR3 is 16 amino acids. J lost 0 bases, V lost 6 bases, and 7 bases had no gene match. CDR3 region: CSVLPGQGSNTGELFF. The DNA of the CDR3 is TGCAGCGTGCTTCCGGGACAGGGGTCGAACACCGGGGAGCTGTTTTTT.

This clonotype was seen many times. The rearrangement uses TRBV19 and TRBJ1-1, with D unclear. Germline V gives CDR1 LNHDA, CDR2 SQIVND (reference sequence). This CDR3 spans 14 amino acids. Trimming shortened V by 5 bases and J by 1 base, and 11 bases separated the two germline ends. The CDR3 nucleotides read TGTGCCAGTAGTTCTCGAGTAGCGAACACTGAAGCTTTCTTT. Amino acid sequence: CASSSRVANTEAFF.

This clonotype was detected only a few times. The genes are TRBV12-3 or TRBV12-4 and TRBJ1-5; no firm D call. V dropped 6 bases and J dropped 2 bases, with 11 bases sitting between them. The CDR3 sequence is 14 residues long. CDR3 sequence reads: CASSREIGNQPQHF. The CDR3 region has the DNA TGTGCCAGCAGCCGGGAGATCGGCAATCAGCCCCAGCATTTT.